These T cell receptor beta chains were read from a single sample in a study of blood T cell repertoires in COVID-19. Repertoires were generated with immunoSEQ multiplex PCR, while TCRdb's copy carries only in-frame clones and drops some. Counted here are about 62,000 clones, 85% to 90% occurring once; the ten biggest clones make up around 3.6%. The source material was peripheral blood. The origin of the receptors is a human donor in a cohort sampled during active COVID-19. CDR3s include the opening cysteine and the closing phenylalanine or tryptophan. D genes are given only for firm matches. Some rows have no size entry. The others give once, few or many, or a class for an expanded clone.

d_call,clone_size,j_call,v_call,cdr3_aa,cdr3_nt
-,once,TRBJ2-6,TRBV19,CASSIPSSGANVLTF,TGTGCCAGTAGTATTCCGAGCTCTGGGGCCAACGTCCTGACTTTC
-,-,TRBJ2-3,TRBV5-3,CARSSPSTHSDTQYF,TGTGCCAGAAGCTCCCCCTCGACACACTCGGATACGCAGTATTTT
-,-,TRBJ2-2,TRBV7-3,CASSSTTVLGGELFF,TGTGCCAGCAGCTCGACTACAGTACTGGGCGGGGAGCTGTTTTTT
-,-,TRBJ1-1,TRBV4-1,CASSQVSQSEAFF,TGCGCCAGCAGCCAAGTTTCCCAGTCGGAAGCTTTCTTT
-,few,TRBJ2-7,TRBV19,CASSRGTGSYEQYF,TGTGCCAGTAGTCGGGGGACGGGCTCCTACGAGCAGTACTTC
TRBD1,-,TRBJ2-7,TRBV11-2,CASSLDPRDRGYEQYF,TGTGCCAGCAGCTTAGATCCTCGGGACAGGGGTTACGAGCAGTACTTC
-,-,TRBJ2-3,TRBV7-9,CASSVVAYHTDTQYF,TGTGCCAGCAGCGTGGTAGCGTACCACACAGATACGCAGTATTTT
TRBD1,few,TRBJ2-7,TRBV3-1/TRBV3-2,CASSQRGTGGGEQYF,TGTGCCAGCAGCCAGCGAGGGACAGGGGGCGGTGAGCAGTACTTC
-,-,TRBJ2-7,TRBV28,CASSLTVSGSPTYEQYF,TGTGCCAGCAGTTTAACCGTATCCGGGAGTCCCACCTACGAGCAGTACTTC
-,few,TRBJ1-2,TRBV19,CASSILATNYGYTF,TGTGCCAGTAGTATCCTCGCGACAAACTATGGCTACACCTTC
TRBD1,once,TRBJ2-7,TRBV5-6,CASSQGTARYEQYF,TGTGCCAGCAGCCAAGGGACAGCCAGATACGAGCAGTACTTC
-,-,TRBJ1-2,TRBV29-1,CSVSIHYGYTF,TGCAGCGTCTCTATTCACTATGGCTACACCTTC
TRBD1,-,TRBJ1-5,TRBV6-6,CASSRTGTGSTQHF,TGTGCCAGCAGTAGGACGGGGACAGGGAGTACCCAGCATTTT
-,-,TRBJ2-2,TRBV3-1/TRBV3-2,CASSREQGLTGELFF,TGTGCCAGCAGCCGGGAACAGGGCTTAACCGGGGAGCTGTTTTTT
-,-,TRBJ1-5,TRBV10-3,CAISESGSQPQHF,TGTGCCATCAGTGAATCGGGTAGTCAGCCCCAGCATTTT
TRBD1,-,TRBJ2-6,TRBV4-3,CASSQGTGAGANVLTF,TGCGCCAGCAGCCAGGGGACAGGGGCTGGGGCCAACGTCCTGACTTTC
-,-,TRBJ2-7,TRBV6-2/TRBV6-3,CASSYQGSPYEQYF,TGTGCCAGCAGTTATCAGGGTAGCCCCTACGAGCAGTACTTC
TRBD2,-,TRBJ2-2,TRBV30,CALGEGGMNTGELFF,TGTGCCCTGGGAGAGGGAGGGATGAACACCGGGGAGCTGTTTTTT
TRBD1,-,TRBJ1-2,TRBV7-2,CASRYRGDYGYTF,TGTGCCAGCAGATACAGGGGGGACTATGGCTACACCTTC
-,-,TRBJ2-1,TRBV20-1,CSASAPNEQFF,TGCAGTGCTAGTGCCCCGAATGAGCAGTTCTTC
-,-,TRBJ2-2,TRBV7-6,CASSFDRTNTGELFF,TGTGCCAGCAGCTTTGACAGGACGAACACCGGGGAGCTGTTTTTT
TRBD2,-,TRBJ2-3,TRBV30,CAWQGLAGGPDTQYF,TGTGCCTGGCAAGGACTAGCGGGGGGGCCAGATACGCAGTATTTT
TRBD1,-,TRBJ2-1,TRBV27,CASSLGQGNEQFF,TGTGCCAGCAGTTTGGGACAGGGGAATGAGCAGTTCTTC
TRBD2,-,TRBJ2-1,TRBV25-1,CASSPLAGGYGEQFF,TGTGCCAGCAGCCCACTAGCGGGAGGTTACGGTGAGCAGTTCTTC
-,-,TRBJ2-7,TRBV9,CASSVAPSGAIYEQYF,TGTGCCAGCAGCGTAGCCCCCTCAGGGGCGATATACGAGCAGTACTTC
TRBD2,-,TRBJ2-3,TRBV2,CASRKVGGEGPDTQYF,TGTGCCAGCAGAAAGGTCGGCGGGGAGGGTCCAGATACGCAGTATTTT
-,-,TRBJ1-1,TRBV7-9,CASSLRWSAGNTEAFF,TGTGCCAGCAGCTTACGTTGGTCTGCAGGTAACACTGAAGCTTTCTTT
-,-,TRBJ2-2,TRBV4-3,CASSPSRLTVPNTGELFF,TGCGCCAGCAGCCCTTCTCGACTCACCGTTCCGAACACCGGGGAGCTGTTTTTT
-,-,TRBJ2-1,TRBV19,CASSINGNEQFF,TGTGCCAGTAGTATCAACGGGAATGAGCAGTTCTTC
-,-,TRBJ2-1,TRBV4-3,CASSHQGSSYNEQFF,TGCGCCAGCAGCCATCAGGGGAGCTCCTACAATGAGCAGTTCTTC
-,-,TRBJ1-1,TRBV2,CASSERIAGNTEAFF,TGTGCCAGCAGTGAACGAATTGCAGGGAACACTGAAGCTTTCTTT
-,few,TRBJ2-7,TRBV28,CASSPGLLSYEQYF,TGTGCCAGCAGTCCAGGACTTCTCTCCTACGAGCAGTACTTC
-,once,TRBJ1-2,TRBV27,CASSSGSPHGYTF,TGTGCCAGCAGTTCCGGGAGCCCTCACGGCTACACCTTC
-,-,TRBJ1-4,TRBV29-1,CSVASGSEKLFF,TGCAGCGTTGCCTCAGGTAGTGAAAAACTGTTTTTT
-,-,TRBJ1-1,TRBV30,CAWSVVTVTEAFF,TGTGCCTGGAGTGTAGTAACGGTCACTGAAGCTTTCTTT
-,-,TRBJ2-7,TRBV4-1,CASSLRQSSYEQYF,TGCGCCAGCAGCCTCCGACAGAGCTCCTACGAGCAGTACTTC